This TCR beta chain was recovered during a study of regulatory T cells in long-lasting Graves disease. Germline V gene sequence: CDR1 KGHSH, CDR2 LQKENI. The J segment lost 13 bases and the V segment lost 3 bases, leaving 8 bases of the junction unmatched. The CDR3 is 14 amino acids. Indicated time point: newly diagnosed GD, antithyroid drugs for less than 3 months. RNA isolated from PBMCs was used to make the TCR library. Arm-PCR with iRepertoire HTBI primers amplified the CDR3 regions for these TCR beta libraries. TCRdb analysed the multiplex PCR reads with MiXCR anew, one entry per CDR3 protein. The sample lists 200,000 to 250,000 distinct CDR3 sequences; 15% to 20% were seen once. This clonotype was detected only a few times.

This TCR was recovered from a female donor with Graves disease. The V call is TRBV18, the J call TRBJ1-6; 8 bases are a match to TRBD1. The starting material was peripheral blood mononuclear cells (PBMCs), obtained at new diagnosis, from a patient treated with antithyroid drugs. The CDR3 spells CASSPVRGRSPLHF. Written as DNA, the CDR3 is TGTGCCAGCTCACCCGTCAGGGGGCGGTCGCCCCTCCACTTT.